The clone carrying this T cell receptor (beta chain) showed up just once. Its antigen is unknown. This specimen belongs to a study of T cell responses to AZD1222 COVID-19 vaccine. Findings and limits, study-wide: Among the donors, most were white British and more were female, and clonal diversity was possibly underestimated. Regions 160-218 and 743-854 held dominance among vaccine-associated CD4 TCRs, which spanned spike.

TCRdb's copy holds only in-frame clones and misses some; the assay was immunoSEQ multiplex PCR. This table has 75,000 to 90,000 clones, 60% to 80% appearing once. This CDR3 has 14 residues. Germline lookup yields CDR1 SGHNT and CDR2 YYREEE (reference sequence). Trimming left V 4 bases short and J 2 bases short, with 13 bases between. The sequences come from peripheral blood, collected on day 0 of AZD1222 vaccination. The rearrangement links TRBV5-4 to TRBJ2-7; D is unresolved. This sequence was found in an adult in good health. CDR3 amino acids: CASSTGGLTYEQYF. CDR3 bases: TGTGCCAGCAGCACTGGTGGCTTAACCTACGAGCAGTACTTC.